This T cell receptor beta chain is drawn from a study of shared clonotypes between healthy human individuals. The CDR3 runs to 16 residues. Germline trimming cut 5 bases from V and 0 bases from J; bases unmatched to any gene: 6. Germline V lookup: CDR1 SNHLY, CDR2 FYNNEI. Sequencing used immunoSEQ multiplex PCR; TCRdb keeps in-frame clones, though not all of them. The sample lists about 730,000 clones, roughly two thirds seen once, with over 1.5% in the top ten. This clone was recorded a few times. The genes are TRBV2 and TRBJ1-3; 8 nucleotides line up with TRBD1. The sequenced sample was memory CD4+ T cells sorted from blood. Subset described: CD45RA-negative fraction. The TCR was taken from a woman aged 25 to 39 in good health. The CDR3 loop is CASSTRQGNSGNTIYF. For the CDR3, the DNA is TGTGCCAGCAGTACACGACAGGGGAACTCTGGAAACACCATATATTTT. Combining the CDR3 with reference TRBV2 and TRBJ1-3 gives the whole variable domain EPEVTQTPSHQVTQMGQEVILRCVPISNHLYFYWYRQILGQKVEFLVSFYNNEISEKSEIFDDQFSVERPDGSNFTLKIRSTKLEDSAMYFCASSTRQGNSGNTIYFGEGSWLTVV.